The 23 T cell receptor beta chains presented below share a single source sample, sequenced in a study of T-cell reconstitution after alpha-beta-depleted transplantation in children. Library preparation (for TCRbeta) was performed with unique molecular identifiers. From the PCR reads, TCRdb called clonotypes with MiXCR, one entry per CDR3 protein. The table has about 500,000 distinct CDR3 sequences, less than 35% seen once. The sample in question was PBMCs from the stem cell graft donor, obtained from the stem cell graft. These receptors all come from a human donor who donated a stem cell graft to a child with aplastic anemia.

The V and J genes are TRBV7-2 and TRBJ1-2; D is ambiguous. The CDR3 is 12 residues long. CDR1 and CDR2 (germline): SGHTA, FQGNSA. The V end lost 3 bases, the J end lost 5 bases, and 7 bases lay between the germline ends. The CDR3 region is CASSLNKYGYTF. The CDR3 coding sequence is TGTGCCAGCAGCTTGAACAAGTATGGCTACACCTTC.

This chain uses TRBV20-1 with TRBJ2-7; D may be TRBD1 (6 bases). Germline assignment: CDR1 DFQATT and CDR2 SNEGSKA (reference sequence). CDR3 length: 14 residues. V was cut by 2 bases and J by 3 bases, with 14 bases left in between. DNA of the CDR3: TGCAGTGCTAGAAGGTCAGGGGCCTACTACGAGCAGTACTTC. Encoded protein: CSARRSGAYYEQYF.

This clonotype has more than one count but fewer than ten. This sequence joins TRBV12-3 or TRBV12-4 and TRBJ2-1; D uncertain. The V end was cut by 6 bases, the J end by 0 bases, with 15 bases between. The CDR3 contains 16 residues. This CDR3 is CASRFDLTSSYNEQFF. The CDR3, as DNA: TGTGCCAGCAGATTCGATCTAACCAGCTCCTACAATGAGCAGTTCTTC.

The chain employs TRBV15 and TRBJ1-2; possibly TRBD1 for D (5 bases). With 0 bases removed from V and 4 bases from J, the gap between germline ends came to 15 bases. The CDR3 is 16 amino acids. Germline CDR1 LNHNV, CDR2 YYDKDF (reference sequence). The CDR3 here is CATSRDPAGEPYGYTF. The CDR3 DNA follows: TGTGCCACCAGCAGAGACCCGGCGGGGGAACCCTATGGCTACACCTTC.

CDR3 amino acids: CASSQDGDRTLGELFF. As DNA, the CDR3 is TGCGCCAGCAGCCAAGACGGGGACCGCACTCTCGGGGAGCTGTTTTTT. The chain combines TRBV4-3 with TRBJ2-2; D is perhaps TRBD1 or TRBD2 (5 bases each). The CDR3 contains 16 residues. The germline V gene encodes CDR1 LGHNA and CDR2 YSLEER. Trimming removed 0 bases at V and 7 bases at J, with 15 bases between.

This chain joins TRBV10-3 and TRBJ2-1; 8 positions agree with TRBD1. Germline CDR1 ENHRY, CDR2 SYGVKD. The CDR3 consists of 13 residues. V lost 4 bases and J lost 5; bases outside the gene matches: 1. CDR3 protein: CAISVDRDNEQFF. CDR3 coding DNA: TGTGCCATCAGTGTGGACAGGGACAATGAGCAGTTCTTC.

The sample holds a few counts of this clonotype. V usage is TRBV7-3 and J usage is TRBJ2-1, with TRBD1 matching 7 bases. The CDR3 spans 15 residues. V lost 5 bases to trimming and J lost 5 bases; unmatched junction nucleotides: 9. Germline values: CDR1 SGHTA, CDR2 FQGTGA. CDR3 nucleotide sequence: TGTGCCAGCAGCCTCTCCGGGACAGCGAACAATGAGCAGTTCTTC. This gives the protein CASSLSGTANNEQFF.

The V and J genes are TRBV18 and TRBJ2-5; D is unresolved. Trimming pared 6 bases from V and 1 base from J, leaving 12 bases between. Germline V CDR1 and CDR2: KGHSH, LQKENI. The CDR3 loop spans 14 amino acids. Written as DNA, the CDR3 is TGTGCCAGCTCGCGTGGACGGTTCCAAGAGACCCAGTACTTC. It specifies CASSRGRFQETQYF.

The V call is TRBV27, the J call TRBJ2-2; D not certain. Trimming removed 3 bases from V and 2 bases from J, with 16 bases in between. The CDR3 has 17 residues. The V gene's germline CDR1 is MNHEY and CDR2 SMNVEV (reference sequence). The CDR3 region is CASSFLETSLNTGELFF. The CDR3 DNA follows: TGTGCCAGCAGTTTCCTAGAGACAAGCTTAAACACCGGGGAGCTGTTTTTT.

The V gene is TRBV7-9, the J gene TRBJ2-7, with a tentative D call TRBD1 (5 bases). Germline CDR1 SEHNR, CDR2 FQNEAQ (reference sequence). V was pared by 1 base and J by 5 bases, with 15 bases between. CDR3 length equals 15 residues. The CDR3 spells CASSLGYFQGDEQYV. For the CDR3, the DNA is TGTGCCAGCAGCTTAGGATATTTCCAGGGCGACGAGCAGTACGTC.

The V call is TRBV6-2 or TRBV6-3, the J call TRBJ1-5; maybe TRBD1 (6 bases). The length of the CDR3 is 15 residues. V lost 7 bases, J lost 6 bases, and 19 bases lay in between. CDR1 is MNHEY, CDR2 SVGEGT, per germline. The CDR3: CASTWGAGEAQPQHF. The CDR3 DNA is TGTGCCAGCACTTGGGGGGCAGGGGAAGCTCAGCCCCAGCATTTT.

The table lists this clonotype with a few counts. The chain combines TRBV6-2 or TRBV6-3 with TRBJ2-1; TRBD2 matches 8 bases. The germline V gene has CDR1 MNHEY and CDR2 SVGEGT. V lost 10 bases, J lost 10 bases, and 9 bases stayed unmatched. The CDR3 is 12 amino acids. CDR3 bases: TGTGCCATGGGCGGGAGGAGGGGGGAGCAGTTCTTC. It specifies CAMGGRRGEQFF.

This clonotype was seen a handful of times. The V call is TRBV30, the J call TRBJ2-1; weak D call: TRBD2 (6 bases). This CDR3 spans 17 amino acids. V shed 4 bases and J shed 7 bases, with 26 bases lying between them. Per germline, CDR1 GTSNPN and CDR2 SVGIG (reference sequence). CDR3 region: CAWNPSSSAGTGNEQFF. The CDR3 DNA reads TGTGCCTGGAACCCTAGTTCCTCGGCGGGAACGGGGAATGAGCAGTTCTTC.

The chain links TRBV6-5 to TRBJ1-4; 8 nucleotides line up with TRBD1. The ends lost 4 bases at V and 4 bases at J; junction bases unmatched: 2. Germline CDR1 is MNHEY and CDR2 is SVGAGI. The CDR3 contains 14 residues. The CDR3 DNA follows: TGTGCCAGCAGTTTACAGGGGGTTAATGAAAAACTGTTTTTT. Its translation is CASSLQGVNEKLFF.

This clonotype has only a few counts. The rearrangement links TRBV29-1 to TRBJ2-7, with 9 bases lining up with TRBD1. CDR1 SQVTM and CDR2 ANQGSEA come from the germline V gene. V was clipped by 7 bases and J by 3 bases; unmatched bases: 10. The CDR3 contains 14 residues. CDR3 sequence: CSAELGTGHYEQYF. The CDR3 DNA is TGCAGCGCGGAACTAGGGACAGGGCACTACGAGCAGTACTTC.

This sequence joins TRBV5-1 and TRBJ1-1, with a weak D call TRBD1 (6 bases). Looked up from germline, CDR1 is SGHRS and CDR2 is YFSETQ. This CDR3 spans 14 amino acids. V lost 3 bases and J lost 1, with 10 bases in between. Here the CDR3 DNA reads TGCGCCAGCAGCTACCAACAGGGGAACACTGAAGCTTTCTTT. Translated, it gives CASSYQQGNTEAFF.

J is TRBJ2-1 and V is TRBV28; unclear D gene. The CDR3 consists of 13 residues. CDR1 is MDHEN, CDR2 SYDVKM, per germline. The germline V and J ends were trimmed by 3 bases and 9 bases, with 12 bases remaining between them. As DNA, the CDR3 is TGTGCCAGCAGTTTTGGTTACTCGGGTGAGCAGTTCTTC. This translates into CASSFGYSGEQFF.

The chain links TRBV29-1 to TRBJ1-2, with a weak D call TRBD1 (5 bases). V shed 3 bases and J shed 7 bases, with 12 bases lying between them. The germline V gene encodes CDR1 SQVTM and CDR2 ANQGSEA. This CDR3 contains 12 residues. The DNA for the CDR3 is TGCAGCGTTGATAAGGGGAAGGGTGGCTACACCTTC. Residues: CSVDKGKGGYTF.

This clonotype was found many times. This rearrangement joins TRBV29-1 to TRBJ2-4, with 7 bases that match TRBD2. Germline V gene data show CDR1 as SQVTM and CDR2 as ANQGSEA. V dropped 3 bases and J dropped 5; count of bases not matched to a gene: 1. CDR3 length: 12 residues. This chain's CDR3 is CSVEAGENIQYF. CDR3 nucleotides: TGCAGCGTTGAGGCGGGAGAAAACATTCAGTACTTC.

The rearrangement links TRBV11-2 to TRBJ2-5; D is perhaps TRBD1 or TRBD2 (5 bases each). CDR3 size: 14 residues. Trimming stripped 3 bases from V and 7 bases from J, with 15 bases between. The V gene's germline CDR1 is SGHAT and CDR2 FQNNGV. The CDR3 sequence: CASSLGVEPPTQYF. The CDR3 region has the DNA TGTGCCAGCAGCTTGGGGGTCGAACCCCCGACCCAGTACTTC.

The chain links TRBV9 to TRBJ1-1; D perhaps matches TRBD1 (5 bases). V lost 4 bases to trimming and J lost 4 bases, with 11 bases between them. Germline assignment: CDR1 SGDLS and CDR2 YYNGEE. There are 13 residues in the CDR3. DNA for the CDR3: TGTGCCAGCAGCTCTCAGGGTGCCACTGAAGCTTTCTTT. Its translation: CASSSQGATEAFF.

This clonotype appeared a few times. The V call is TRBV4-3, the J call TRBJ2-3, with 10 bases fitting TRBD2. The CDR3 is made up of 19 amino acids. Germline CDR1 and CDR2: LGHNA and YSLEER. V dropped 0 bases and J dropped 3; count of bases not matched to a gene: 12. The CDR3 is CASSQDPAGGPLSTDTQYF. DNA for the CDR3: TGCGCCAGCAGCCAAGATCCAGCGGGAGGGCCATTGTCGACAGATACGCAGTATTTT.

The sample holds a few counts of this clonotype. This chain links TRBV30 with TRBJ2-1; 8 bases line up with TRBD2. With V trimmed by 3 bases and J by 8 bases, 15 bases remained unmatched. Germline V gene data show CDR1 as GTSNPN and CDR2 as SVGIG (reference sequence). The CDR3 spans 16 residues. The chain's CDR3 is CAWSGAALGRGDEQFF. CDR3 bases: TGTGCCTGGAGCGGGGCGGCGCTCGGGAGGGGGGATGAGCAGTTCTTC.